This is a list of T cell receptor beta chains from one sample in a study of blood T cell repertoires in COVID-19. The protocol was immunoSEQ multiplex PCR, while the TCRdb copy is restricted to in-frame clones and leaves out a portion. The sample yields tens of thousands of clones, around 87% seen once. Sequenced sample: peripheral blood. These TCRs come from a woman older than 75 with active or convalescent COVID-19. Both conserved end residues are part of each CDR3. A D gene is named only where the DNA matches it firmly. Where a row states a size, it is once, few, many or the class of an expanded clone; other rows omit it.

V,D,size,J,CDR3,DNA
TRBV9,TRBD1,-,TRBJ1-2,CASSSDRGSGYTF,TGTGCCAGCAGCTCAGACAGGGGGTCCGGCTACACCTTC
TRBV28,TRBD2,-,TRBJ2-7,CASSSSLIAGTRELEQYF,TGTGCCAGCAGTTCTAGTCTCATAGCCGGGACTAGGGAACTCGAGCAGTACTTC
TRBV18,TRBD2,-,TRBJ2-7,CASSPGGSGYEQYF,TGTGCCAGCTCACCCGGCGGGAGTGGCTACGAGCAGTACTTC
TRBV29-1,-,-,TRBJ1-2,CSVADTRYGYTF,TGCAGCGTCGCAGACACACGCTATGGCTACACCTTC
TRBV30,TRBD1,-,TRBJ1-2,CAWRLSGGHGYTF,TGTGCCTGGAGACTATCAGGGGGCCATGGCTACACCTTC
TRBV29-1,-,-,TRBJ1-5,CSVSQGLSNQPQHF,TGCAGCGTTAGCCAGGGCCTTAGCAATCAGCCCCAGCATTTT
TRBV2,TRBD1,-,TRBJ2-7,CASSEAGTGYDEQYF,TGTGCCAGCAGTGAAGCCGGGACAGGTTATGACGAGCAGTACTTC
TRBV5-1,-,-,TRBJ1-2,CASSQTPGANYGYTF,TGCGCCAGCAGCCAGACACCCGGTGCTAACTATGGCTACACCTTC
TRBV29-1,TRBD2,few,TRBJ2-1,CSVQRGAGGNNEQFF,TGCAGCGTACAGAGAGGGGCGGGAGGGAACAATGAGCAGTTCTTC
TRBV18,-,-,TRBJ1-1,CASSIQGTEAFF,TGTGCCAGCTCAATACAGGGCACTGAAGCTTTCTTT
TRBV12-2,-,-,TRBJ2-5,CASRLADRQGAGETQYF,TGTGCAAGTCGCTTAGCGGACCGACAGGGGGCTGGGGAGACCCAGTACTTC
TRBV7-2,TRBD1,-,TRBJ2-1,CASSLGGGQGISDEQFF,TGTGCCAGCAGCTTAGGCGGGGGACAGGGGATCTCGGATGAGCAGTTCTTC
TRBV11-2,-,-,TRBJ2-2,CASRSGWNTGELFF,TGTGCCAGCAGGAGCGGGTGGAACACCGGGGAGCTGTTTTTT
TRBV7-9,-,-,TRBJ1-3,CASSLKPSSGNTIYF,TGTGCCAGCAGCTTAAAGCCGAGCTCTGGAAACACCATATATTTT
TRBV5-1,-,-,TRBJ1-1,CASSATAGGWYTEAFF,TGCGCCAGCAGCGCAACGGCCGGGGGGTGGTACACTGAAGCTTTCTTT
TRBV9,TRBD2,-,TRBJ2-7,CASSVTSASYEQYF,TGTGCCAGCAGCGTCACTAGCGCCTCCTACGAGCAGTACTTC
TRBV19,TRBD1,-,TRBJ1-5,CASSGIQGAGQPQHF,TGTGCCAGTAGTGGGATTCAGGGGGCCGGCCAGCCCCAGCATTTT
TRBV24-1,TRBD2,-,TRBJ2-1,CATSDPTSGRNYEQFF,TGTGCCACCAGTGACCCTACTAGCGGGCGGAACTATGAGCAGTTCTTC